This entry lists 15 T cell receptor beta chains sequenced from one sample in a study of OX40 agonist ivuxolimab in advanced cancers. The data were produced by immunoSEQ multiplex PCR, yet TCRdb's version contains in-frame clones alone and is incomplete. This table holds some 95,000 clones, roughly 87% found once. The material sequenced was CD4+ or CD8+ T cells sorted from blood, taken in a trial of the OX40 agonist ivuxolimab. The receptors were sampled from an adult with an advanced solid tumor such as melanoma, head and neck, liver or kidney cancer.

Turning to this clone: It is likely a read error, because the conserved phenylalanine at the end of the CDR3 is missing. The chain links TRBV27 to TRBJ1-6; D is undetermined. This CDR3 has 16 residues. V was pared by 1 base and J by 6 bases, with 13 bases between. Germline V gene sequence: CDR1 MNHEY, CDR2 SMNVEV (reference sequence). CDR3 in DNA: TGTGCCAGCAGTTTATTGTCGGCCAATCCTAATTCACCCCTCCACCTT. This sequence encodes CASSLLSANPNSPLHL.

V and J are TRBV19 and TRBJ1-3, with D possibly TRBD1 on 6 matching bases. V was clipped by 6 bases and J by 0 bases, with 15 bases between them. Looked up from germline, CDR1 is LNHDA and CDR2 is SQIVND (reference sequence). The CDR3 is 16 residues long. CDR3 in DNA: TGTGCCAGTAGCAAACGTAGGGGGGACTCTGGAAACACCATATATTTT. It codes for CASSKRRGDSGNTIYF.

This sequence joins TRBV13 and TRBJ2-7, with 9 bases identical to TRBD1. Germline V gene lookup returns CDR1 PRHDT and CDR2 FYEKMQ (reference sequence). Germline trimming cut 5 bases from V and 3 bases from J; bases unmatched to any gene: 5. The CDR3 consists of 14 residues. The CDR3 region has the DNA TGTGCCAGCAGCAAAAGACAGGGGGGCTACGAGCAGTACTTC. It specifies CASSKRQGGYEQYF.

The chain employs TRBV18 and TRBJ1-1; the match to TRBD1 covers 9 bases. The germline V gene has CDR1 KGHSH and CDR2 LQKENI. The J segment lost 1 base and the V segment lost 4 bases, leaving 1 base of the junction unmatched. This CDR3 has 14 residues. The CDR3 DNA reads TGTGCCAGCTCACTGGGACAGGGGAACACTGAAGCTTTCTTT. It is translated as CASSLGQGNTEAFF.

J is TRBJ1-4 and V is TRBV28, with D possibly TRBD1 on 6 matching bases. Germline V lookup: CDR1 MDHEN, CDR2 SYDVKM. The CDR3 runs 15 residues. The ends were cut back, 4 bases at V and 8 bases at J, with 17 bases in the middle. CDR3 nucleotides: TGTGCCAGCAGTTCTCGCAGGGAGGGGGGGGAAAAACTGTTTTTT. Protein sequence: CASSSRREGGEKLFF.

The gene calls are TRBV11-3 and TRBJ2-2; weak D call: TRBD2 (5 bases). Looked up from germline, CDR1 is SGHNT and CDR2 is YENEEA. Trimming took off 0 bases at V and 5 bases at J, with 16 bases between the two ends. The CDR3 is 17 residues long. CDR3 nucleotide sequence: TGTGCCAGCAGCTTAGAGCTGGCCGAAAAGCGGACCGGGGAGCTGTTTTTT. This encodes CASSLELAEKRTGELFF.

The CDR3 DNA reads as TGTGCCAGCAGCGGCCCGGGGCAGGCGCGCGCTGAAGCTTTCTTT. It translates to CASSGPGQARAEAFF. This chain joins TRBV6-1 and TRBJ1-1; maybe TRBD1 (5 bases). CDR1 and CDR2 from the germline V gene are MNHNS and SASEGT. Trimming cost V 6 bases and J 6 bases, with 20 bases left between them. The CDR3 is 15 residues long.

The chain carries TRBV18 and TRBJ1-3, with no clear D. Germline CDR1 and CDR2: KGHSH and LQKENI. V lost 4 bases, J lost 0 bases, and 7 bases lay in between. The CDR3 is 14 residues long. CDR3 in DNA: TGTGCCAGCTCACGGGGAGGCTCTGGAAACACCATATATTTT. This sequence encodes CASSRGGSGNTIYF.

This chain links TRBV6-1 with TRBJ1-1, with a tentative D call TRBD1 (5 bases). Germline V gene data show CDR1 as MNHNS and CDR2 as SASEGT. Trimming cost V 8 bases and J 1 base, with 17 bases left between them. The length of the CDR3 is 15 residues. The CDR3 DNA sequence: TGTGCCAGCCGAAGTAGACTGACAGCGAACACTGAAGCTTTCTTT. Encoded protein: CASRSRLTANTEAFF.

This rearrangement joins TRBV7-6 to TRBJ2-2; TRBD1 might be the D (6 bases). CDR1 is SGHVS and CDR2 is FNYEAQ in the germline V gene. The CDR3 spans 15 residues. V was clipped by 3 bases and J by 1 base, with 9 bases between them. The CDR3 spells CASSLGQRNTGELFF. CDR3 sequence (DNA): TGTGCCAGCAGCTTGGGACAAAGGAACACCGGGGAGCTGTTTTTT.

The rearrangement joins TRBV5-8 to TRBJ1-2; 9 bases are a match to TRBD1. CDR1 and CDR2 from the germline V gene are SGHTS and YDEGEE. With 0 bases clipped from V and 2 bases from J, the junction kept 5 bases outside the gene matches. This CDR3 has 16 residues. CDR3 sequence reads: CASSLVEDRGNYGYTF. The CDR3 bases are TGTGCCAGCAGCTTGGTAGAAGACAGGGGGAACTATGGCTACACCTTC.

The chain employs TRBV7-8 and TRBJ1-5; 10 nucleotides match TRBD1. V was clipped by 1 base and J by 7 bases; unmatched bases: 10. Germline CDR1 and CDR2: SGHVS and FQNEAQ. The CDR3 is 17 amino acids. The CDR3 spells CASSLELGQGLGQPQHF. In DNA form, the CDR3 reads TGTGCCAGCAGCTTAGAATTGGGACAGGGGTTAGGGCAGCCCCAGCATTTT.

The chain links TRBV2 to TRBJ1-5; D is unresolved. The CDR3 is 13 amino acids. V gave up 5 bases and J gave up 1 base, with 6 bases separating them. Germline V lookup: CDR1 SNHLY, CDR2 FYNNEI. The CDR3 here is CASSPDSNQPQHF. For the CDR3, the DNA is TGTGCCAGCAGTCCGGACAGCAATCAGCCCCAGCATTTT.

The rearrangement uses TRBV10-3 and TRBJ2-5; D is uncertain. The DNA end is a closer match to TRBJ2-7, so the J assignment may be wrong. This CDR3 comprises 14 residues. Germline V gene data show CDR1 as ENHRY and CDR2 as SYGVKD. The CDR3 sequence is CAISEVSQTYEQYF. In DNA, the CDR3 is TGTGCCATCAGTGAGGTCTCACAAACCTACGAGCAGTACTTC.

As DNA, the CDR3 is TGTGCCAGCAGTTCCCCCGGGACAGGGTTCGGGCAGCCCCAGCATTTT. It is translated as CASSSPGTGFGQPQHF. V is TRBV28 and J is TRBJ1-5, with TRBD1 identical over 9 bases. V gave up 4 bases and J gave up 7 bases; unmatched junction bases: 11. CDR1 and CDR2 (germline): MDHEN, SYDVKM. This CDR3 region has 16 residues.